A selection of T cell receptor beta chains follows, all from one sample in a study of T cell responses to AZD1222 COVID-19 vaccine. Measured with immunoSEQ multiplex PCR; TCRdb has only the in-frame clones, and not every one. The sample has more than 75,000 clones; about 91% are singletons. This material consisted of peripheral blood, taken 28 days after the second AZD1222 dose. The source of these receptors is an adult who received the AZD1222 COVID-19 vaccine. Both conserved end residues are part of each CDR3. Each record gives: J gene, clone size, V gene, D gene, CDR3 protein, CDR3 DNA. The D gene is left open where the match is weak. The size field is filled for only some rows; it gives once, few, many or a size class.

J gene: TRBJ2-6
clone size: .
V gene: TRBV7-3
D gene: .
CDR3 protein: CASKFSGANVLTF
CDR3 DNA: TGTGCCAGCAAGTTCTCTGGGGCCAACGTCCTGACTTTC

J gene: TRBJ2-7
clone size: .
V gene: TRBV3-1/TRBV3-2
D gene: TRBD2
CDR3 protein: CASSGWRELPYEQYF
CDR3 DNA: TGTGCCAGCAGTGGCTGGCGGGAGCTACCCTACGAGCAGTACTTC

J gene: TRBJ2-7
clone size: .
V gene: TRBV12-3/TRBV12-4
D gene: TRBD1
CDR3 protein: CASRGTGNYEQYF
CDR3 DNA: TGTGCCAGCAGAGGGACAGGGAACTACGAGCAGTACTTC

J gene: TRBJ2-7
clone size: .
V gene: TRBV29-1
D gene: TRBD2
CDR3 protein: CSVLLAGGSYEQYF
CDR3 DNA: TGCAGCGTTTTACTAGCGGGAGGCTCCTACGAGCAGTACTTC

J gene: TRBJ1-5
clone size: .
V gene: TRBV2
D gene: .
CDR3 protein: CASSDQGLSNQPQHF
CDR3 DNA: TGTGCCAGCAGTGACCAGGGGCTCAGCAATCAGCCCCAGCATTTT

J gene: TRBJ2-3
clone size: .
V gene: TRBV7-9
D gene: TRBD1
CDR3 protein: CASSTKLQGARVDTQYF
CDR3 DNA: TGTGCCAGCAGCACCAAGCTACAGGGGGCGCGGGTAGATACGCAGTATTTT

J gene: TRBJ2-1
clone size: once
V gene: TRBV29-1
D gene: .
CDR3 protein: CSVVQNKQFF
CDR3 DNA: TGCAGCGTCGTACAGAATAAGCAGTTCTTC

J gene: TRBJ1-1
clone size: .
V gene: TRBV19
D gene: .
CDR3 protein: CASSFTTRGLAEAFF
CDR3 DNA: TGTGCCAGTAGTTTTACCACCAGGGGATTGGCTGAAGCTTTCTTT

J gene: TRBJ2-6
clone size: .
V gene: TRBV3-1/TRBV3-2
D gene: .
CDR3 protein: CASSQGGAAGANVLTF
CDR3 DNA: TGTGCCAGCAGCCAAGGTGGGGCAGCTGGGGCCAACGTCCTGACTTTC

J gene: TRBJ2-1
clone size: .
V gene: TRBV5-1
D gene: .
CDR3 protein: CASNQKPREQFF
CDR3 DNA: TGCGCCAGCAATCAGAAACCCAGGGAGCAGTTCTTC

J gene: TRBJ2-3
clone size: .
V gene: TRBV4-2
D gene: .
CDR3 protein: CTSSQYPSAGTDTQYF
CDR3 DNA: TGTACCAGCAGCCAATACCCGAGCGCTGGCACAGATACGCAGTATTTT

J gene: TRBJ1-4
clone size: .
V gene: TRBV19
D gene: TRBD1
CDR3 protein: CASSTNDRDNEKLFF
CDR3 DNA: TGTGCCAGTAGTACCAACGACAGGGACAATGAAAAACTGTTTTTT

J gene: TRBJ2-7
clone size: .
V gene: TRBV12-3/TRBV12-4
D gene: .
CDR3 protein: CASSRGGEQYF
CDR3 DNA: TGTGCCAGCTCCAGGGGTGGCGAGCAGTACTTC

J gene: TRBJ1-5
clone size: .
V gene: TRBV5-3
D gene: .
CDR3 protein: CASTGSGRQPQHF
CDR3 DNA: TGTGCCAGTACAGGGTCGGGAAGACAGCCCCAGCATTTT

J gene: TRBJ1-5
clone size: .
V gene: TRBV6-6
D gene: .
CDR3 protein: CASTLGGGSNQPQHF
CDR3 DNA: TGTGCCAGCACCCTGGGAGGGGGATCAAATCAGCCCCAGCATTTT

J gene: TRBJ2-7
clone size: .
V gene: TRBV6-5
D gene: TRBD1
CDR3 protein: CASRADRVIHEQYF
CDR3 DNA: TGTGCCAGCAGGGCAGACAGGGTCATCCACGAGCAGTACTTC

J gene: TRBJ2-1
clone size: .
V gene: TRBV19
D gene: TRBD2
CDR3 protein: CASSIDFQREDEQFF
CDR3 DNA: TGTGCCAGTAGTATAGATTTCCAGCGGGAGGATGAGCAGTTCTTC

J gene: TRBJ2-1
clone size: .
V gene: TRBV18
D gene: TRBD1
CDR3 protein: CASSPTGYDEQFF
CDR3 DNA: TGTGCCAGCTCACCGACAGGGTACGATGAGCAGTTCTTC

J gene: TRBJ2-7
clone size: .
V gene: TRBV27
D gene: .
CDR3 protein: CASRPNRMTYEQYF
CDR3 DNA: TGTGCCAGCAGGCCCAACAGGATGACCTACGAGCAGTACTTC

J gene: TRBJ2-7
clone size: once
V gene: TRBV6-5
D gene: TRBD1
CDR3 protein: CASGRDRGYEQYF
CDR3 DNA: TGTGCCAGCGGCCGGGACAGGGGATACGAGCAGTACTTC

J gene: TRBJ1-2
clone size: .
V gene: TRBV5-1
D gene: TRBD1
CDR3 protein: CASSTGQGYGYTF
CDR3 DNA: TGCGCCAGCAGCACCGGACAGGGCTATGGCTACACCTTC

J gene: TRBJ2-7
clone size: .
V gene: TRBV19
D gene: .
CDR3 protein: CASSEQDISYEQYF
CDR3 DNA: TGTGCCAGTAGTGAACAGGACATCTCCTACGAGCAGTACTTC

J gene: TRBJ2-3
clone size: .
V gene: TRBV12-3/TRBV12-4
D gene: .
CDR3 protein: CASSLGRTDTQYF
CDR3 DNA: TGTGCCAGCAGTTTAGGACGCACAGATACGCAGTATTTT

J gene: TRBJ2-5
clone size: few
V gene: TRBV28
D gene: .
CDR3 protein: CASSTGIARQETQYF
CDR3 DNA: TGTGCCAGCAGTACGGGGATTGCCAGACAAGAGACCCAGTACTTC

J gene: TRBJ2-7
clone size: .
V gene: TRBV5-4
D gene: .
CDR3 protein: CASSLRQGKQEQYF
CDR3 DNA: TGTGCCAGCAGTCTACGCCAGGGGAAGCAAGAGCAGTACTTC

J gene: TRBJ2-5
clone size: .
V gene: TRBV13
D gene: TRBD2
CDR3 protein: CASSPFGGFQTQYF
CDR3 DNA: TGTGCCAGCAGCCCCTTCGGGGGGTTCCAGACCCAGTACTTC

J gene: TRBJ2-7
clone size: .
V gene: TRBV15
D gene: TRBD2
CDR3 protein: CATSRDIATSGRGLEQYF
CDR3 DNA: TGTGCCACCAGCAGAGATATCGCCACTAGCGGGAGGGGGCTCGAGCAGTACTTC

J gene: TRBJ1-1
clone size: .
V gene: TRBV10-3
D gene: .
CDR3 protein: CAIASGSYTEAFF
CDR3 DNA: TGTGCCATCGCATCGGGGAGCTACACTGAAGCTTTCTTT

J gene: TRBJ1-4
clone size: .
V gene: TRBV7-2
D gene: .
CDR3 protein: CASSLANTGSNEKLFF
CDR3 DNA: TGTGCCAGCAGCTTAGCGAACACAGGGAGTAATGAAAAACTGTTTTTT

J gene: TRBJ2-7
clone size: .
V gene: TRBV27
D gene: .
CDR3 protein: CASSFGRVDEQYF
CDR3 DNA: TGTGCCAGCAGTTTCGGTAGGGTAGACGAGCAGTACTTC

J gene: TRBJ2-7
clone size: few
V gene: TRBV5-6
D gene: .
CDR3 protein: CASSPPGSRGEQYF
CDR3 DNA: TGTGCCAGCAGCCCCCCCGGGAGCCGTGGCGAGCAGTACTTC

J gene: TRBJ2-3
clone size: .
V gene: TRBV7-6
D gene: TRBD1
CDR3 protein: CASSAGQGGTDTQYF
CDR3 DNA: TGTGCCAGCAGCGCGGGACAGGGCGGCACAGATACGCAGTATTTT

J gene: TRBJ2-3
clone size: .
V gene: TRBV28
D gene: .
CDR3 protein: CASLSEWAGRTDTQYF
CDR3 DNA: TGTGCCAGCCTCTCCGAGTGGGCCGGAAGAACAGATACGCAGTATTTT

J gene: TRBJ2-7
clone size: .
V gene: TRBV11-2
D gene: .
CDR3 protein: CASSLAGYEQYF
CDR3 DNA: TGTGCCAGCAGCTTAGCGGGCTACGAGCAGTACTTC

J gene: TRBJ1-4
clone size: .
V gene: TRBV7-2
D gene: TRBD1
CDR3 protein: CASSATNRGEKLFF
CDR3 DNA: TGTGCCAGCAGCGCAACGAACAGGGGAGAAAAACTGTTTTTT

J gene: TRBJ1-1
clone size: once
V gene: TRBV28
D gene: .
CDR3 protein: CASSTGLGNTEAFF
CDR3 DNA: TGTGCCAGCAGCACAGGCTTAGGGAACACTGAAGCTTTCTTT

J gene: TRBJ1-6
clone size: .
V gene: TRBV6-6
D gene: .
CDR3 protein: CASSREVRSSYNSPLHF
CDR3 DNA: TGTGCCAGCAGTCGGGAAGTCCGGAGCTCCTATAATTCACCCCTCCACTTT

J gene: TRBJ2-1
clone size: .
V gene: TRBV11-1
D gene: .
CDR3 protein: CASSLSQREQFF
CDR3 DNA: TGTGCCAGCAGCTTAAGCCAGCGGGAGCAGTTCTTC

J gene: TRBJ2-1
clone size: .
V gene: TRBV12-3/TRBV12-4
D gene: TRBD1
CDR3 protein: CATRQGYNEQFF
CDR3 DNA: TGTGCCACCAGACAGGGTTACAATGAGCAGTTCTTC

J gene: TRBJ1-1
clone size: once
V gene: TRBV11-3
D gene: .
CDR3 protein: CASSFREGLPEAFF
CDR3 DNA: TGTGCCAGCAGCTTTCGGGAGGGTCTCCCTGAAGCTTTCTTT

J gene: TRBJ2-7
clone size: .
V gene: TRBV5-1
D gene: .
CDR3 protein: CASSFQGPGYEQYF
CDR3 DNA: TGCGCCAGCAGCTTCCAAGGCCCCGGATACGAGCAGTACTTC

J gene: TRBJ2-2
clone size: .
V gene: TRBV27
D gene: TRBD1
CDR3 protein: CASSLPPGQGNTGELFF
CDR3 DNA: TGTGCCAGCAGTTTACCCCCCGGACAGGGAAACACCGGGGAGCTGTTTTTT

J gene: TRBJ2-7
clone size: .
V gene: TRBV28
D gene: .
CDR3 protein: CASSQLSSSSYEQYF
CDR3 DNA: TGTGCCAGCAGCCAGCTGTCCTCTAGCTCCTACGAGCAGTACTTC

J gene: TRBJ1-1
clone size: .
V gene: TRBV5-4
D gene: .
CDR3 protein: CASSPGSNTEAFF
CDR3 DNA: TGTGCCAGCAGCCCGGGCAGTAACACTGAAGCTTTCTTT

J gene: TRBJ2-1
clone size: .
V gene: TRBV6-5
D gene: TRBD2
CDR3 protein: CASSYGLAIGNEQFF
CDR3 DNA: TGTGCCAGCAGTTACGGACTAGCGATAGGCAATGAGCAGTTCTTC

J gene: TRBJ1-5
clone size: .
V gene: TRBV6-4
D gene: TRBD1
CDR3 protein: CASSGASGQGRYSNQPQHF
CDR3 DNA: TGTGCCAGCAGCGGGGCTTCGGGACAGGGCAGATATAGCAATCAGCCCCAGCATTTT

J gene: TRBJ2-7
clone size: .
V gene: TRBV4-2
D gene: .
CDR3 protein: CASSQYLGTDEQYF
CDR3 DNA: TGTGCCAGCAGCCAATATCTCGGGACGGACGAGCAGTACTTC

J gene: TRBJ2-7
clone size: .
V gene: TRBV27
D gene: .
CDR3 protein: CASSPTGSFPYEQYF
CDR3 DNA: TGTGCCAGCAGTCCGACAGGTTCCTTTCCCTACGAGCAGTACTTC